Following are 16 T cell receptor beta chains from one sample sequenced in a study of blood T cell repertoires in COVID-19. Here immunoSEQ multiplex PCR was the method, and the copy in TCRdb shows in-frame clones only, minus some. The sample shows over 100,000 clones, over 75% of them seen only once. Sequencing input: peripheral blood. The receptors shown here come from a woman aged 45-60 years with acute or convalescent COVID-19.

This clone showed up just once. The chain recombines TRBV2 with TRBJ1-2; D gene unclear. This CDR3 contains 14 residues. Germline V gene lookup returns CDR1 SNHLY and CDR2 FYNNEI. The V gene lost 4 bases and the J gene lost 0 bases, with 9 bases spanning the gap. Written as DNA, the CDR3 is TGTGCCAGCAGTGTGGAGATCTCTAACTATGGCTACACCTTC. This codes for CASSVEISNYGYTF. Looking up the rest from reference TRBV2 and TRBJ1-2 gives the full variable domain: EPEVTQTPSHQVTQMGQEVILRCVPISNHLYFYWYRQILGQKVEFLVSFYNNEISEKSEIFDDQFSVERPDGSNFTLKIRSTKLEDSAMYFCASSVEISNYGYTFGSGTRLTVV.

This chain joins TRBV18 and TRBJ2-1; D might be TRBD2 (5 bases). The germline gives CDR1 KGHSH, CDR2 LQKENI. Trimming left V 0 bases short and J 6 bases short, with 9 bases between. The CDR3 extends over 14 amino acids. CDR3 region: CASSPPEVSNEQFF. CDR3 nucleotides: TGTGCCAGCTCACCACCGGAGGTTTCCAATGAGCAGTTCTTC.

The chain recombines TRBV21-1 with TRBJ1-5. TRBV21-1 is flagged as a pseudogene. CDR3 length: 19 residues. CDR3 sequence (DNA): TGTGCCACCACCCGTCCGGGACGACGCATCTGGAGGGGCGATCAGCCCCAGCATTTT. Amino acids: CATTRPGRRIWRGDQPQHF.

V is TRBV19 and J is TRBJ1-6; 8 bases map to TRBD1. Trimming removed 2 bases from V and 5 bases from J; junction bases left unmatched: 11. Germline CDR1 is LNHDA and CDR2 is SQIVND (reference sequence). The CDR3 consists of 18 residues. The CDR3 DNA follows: TGTGCCAGTAGTATAAGCCGGGGCAGGGGGCCTGATAATTCACCCCTCCACTTT. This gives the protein CASSISRGRGPDNSPLHF. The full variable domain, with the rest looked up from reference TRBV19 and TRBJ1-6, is DGGITQSPKYLFRKEGQNVTLSCEQNLNHDAMYWYRQDPGQGLRLIYYSQIVNDFQKGDIAEGYSVSREKKESFPLTVTSAQKNPTAFYLCASSISRGRGPDNSPLHFGNGTRLTVT.

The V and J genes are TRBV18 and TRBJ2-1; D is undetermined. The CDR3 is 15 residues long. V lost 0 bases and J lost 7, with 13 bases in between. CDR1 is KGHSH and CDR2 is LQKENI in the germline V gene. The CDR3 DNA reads TGTGCCAGCTCACCACCTAATTTATTTGCGAATGAGCAGTTCTTC. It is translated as CASSPPNLFANEQFF.

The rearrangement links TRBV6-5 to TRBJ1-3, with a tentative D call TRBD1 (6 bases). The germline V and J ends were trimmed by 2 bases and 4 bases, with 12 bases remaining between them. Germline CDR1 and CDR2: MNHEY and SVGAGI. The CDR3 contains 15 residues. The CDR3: CASSYNAGVGNTIYF. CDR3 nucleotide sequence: TGTGCCAGCAGTTACAATGCAGGGGTGGGAAACACCATATATTTT.

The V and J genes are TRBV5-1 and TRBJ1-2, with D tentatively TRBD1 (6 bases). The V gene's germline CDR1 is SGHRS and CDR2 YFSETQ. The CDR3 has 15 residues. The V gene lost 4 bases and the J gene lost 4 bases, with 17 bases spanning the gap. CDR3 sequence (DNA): TGCGCCAGCAGCCTGACAACAGGGTTCCGCTATGGCTACACCTTC. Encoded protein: CASSLTTGFRYGYTF.

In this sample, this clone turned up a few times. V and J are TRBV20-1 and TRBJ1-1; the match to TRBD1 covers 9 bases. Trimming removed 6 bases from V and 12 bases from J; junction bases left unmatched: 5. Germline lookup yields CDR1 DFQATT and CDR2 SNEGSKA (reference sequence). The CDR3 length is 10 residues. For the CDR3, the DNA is TGCAGTGCCCAACAGGGGGCAACTTTCTTT. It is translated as CSAQQGATFF.

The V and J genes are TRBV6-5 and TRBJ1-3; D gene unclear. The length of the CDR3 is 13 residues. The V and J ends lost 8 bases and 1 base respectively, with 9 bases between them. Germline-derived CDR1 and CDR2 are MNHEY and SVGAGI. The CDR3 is CASGGNSGNTIYF. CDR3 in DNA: TGTGCCAGCGGAGGGAATTCTGGAAACACCATATATTTT.

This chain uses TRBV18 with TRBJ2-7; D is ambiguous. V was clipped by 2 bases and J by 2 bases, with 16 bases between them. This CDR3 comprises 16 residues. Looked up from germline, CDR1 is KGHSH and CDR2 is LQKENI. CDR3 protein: CASSPTTAQPTYEQYF. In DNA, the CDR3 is TGTGCCAGCTCACCAACAACAGCCCAGCCAACCTACGAGCAGTACTTC.

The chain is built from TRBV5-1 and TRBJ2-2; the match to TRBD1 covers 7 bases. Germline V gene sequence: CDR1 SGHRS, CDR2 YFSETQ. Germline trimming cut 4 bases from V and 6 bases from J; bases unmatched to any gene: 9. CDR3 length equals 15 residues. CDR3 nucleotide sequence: TGCGCCAGCAGCCCGTACAGGGGAACCGCCGGGGAGCTGTTTTTT. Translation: CASSPYRGTAGELFF.

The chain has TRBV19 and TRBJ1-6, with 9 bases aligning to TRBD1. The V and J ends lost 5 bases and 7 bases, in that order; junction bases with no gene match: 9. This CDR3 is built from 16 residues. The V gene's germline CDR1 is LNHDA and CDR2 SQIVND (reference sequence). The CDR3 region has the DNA TGTGCCAGTAGTCCCTGGACAGGGGTGGTCAATTCACCCCTCCACTTT. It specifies CASSPWTGVVNSPLHF. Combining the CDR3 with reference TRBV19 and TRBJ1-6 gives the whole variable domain DGGITQSPKYLFRKEGQNVTLSCEQNLNHDAMYWYRQDPGQGLRLIYYSQIVNDFQKGDIAEGYSVSREKKESFPLTVTSAQKNPTAFYLCASSPWTGVVNSPLHFGNGTRLTVT.

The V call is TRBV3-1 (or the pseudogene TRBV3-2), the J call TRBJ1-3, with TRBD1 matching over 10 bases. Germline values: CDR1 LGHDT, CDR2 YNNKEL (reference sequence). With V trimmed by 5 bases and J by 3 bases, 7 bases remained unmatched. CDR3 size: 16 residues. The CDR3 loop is CASSFRQGAGGNTIYF. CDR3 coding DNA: TGTGCCAGCAGCTTCCGACAGGGGGCGGGTGGAAACACCATATATTTT.

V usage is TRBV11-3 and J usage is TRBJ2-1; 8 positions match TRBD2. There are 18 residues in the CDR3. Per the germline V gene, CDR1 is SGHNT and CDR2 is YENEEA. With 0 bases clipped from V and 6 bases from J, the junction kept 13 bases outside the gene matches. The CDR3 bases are TGTGCCAGCAGCTTAGAGGGAAAGACGGGGGGGCCGGGCAATGAGCAGTTCTTC. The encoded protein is CASSLEGKTGGPGNEQFF.

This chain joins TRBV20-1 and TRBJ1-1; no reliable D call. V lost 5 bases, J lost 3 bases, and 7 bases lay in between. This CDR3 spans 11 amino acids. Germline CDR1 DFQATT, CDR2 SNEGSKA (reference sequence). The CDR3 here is CSAPLYTEAFF. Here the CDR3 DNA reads TGCAGTGCTCCCTTGTACACTGAAGCTTTCTTT.

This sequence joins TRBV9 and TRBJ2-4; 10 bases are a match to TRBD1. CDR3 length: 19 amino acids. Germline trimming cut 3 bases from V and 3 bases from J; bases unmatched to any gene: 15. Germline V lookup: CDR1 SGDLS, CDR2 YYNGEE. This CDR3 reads CASSERDRGTLTSKNIQYF. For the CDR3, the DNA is TGTGCCAGCAGCGAACGGGACAGGGGAACCCTCACGAGCAAAAACATTCAGTACTTC. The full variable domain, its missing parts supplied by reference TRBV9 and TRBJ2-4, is DSGVTQTPKHLITATGQRVTLRCSPRSGDLSVYWYQQSLDQGLQFLIQYYNGEERAKGNILERFSAQQFPDLHSELNLSSLELGDSALYFCASSERDRGTLTSKNIQYFGAGTRLSVL.